This T cell receptor (beta chain) was captured in a study of shared clonotypes between healthy human individuals. In the study overall: Each donor's CD8 memory used one plate, CD8 naive two, each CD4 subset three.

In the case of this clone: As yet, its antigen is unknown.

The CDR3 runs 15 residues. Unmatched junction bases numbered 7, after V lost 3 bases and J lost 8 bases. CDR1 MDHEN and CDR2 SYDVKM come from the germline V gene. CD45RO negativity and positive selection for CCR7 defined naive CD8 cells, a population that excluded terminally differentiated effector memory CD45RA+ cells. The donors were all Caucasian adults (living in Nashville, Tennessee). Whole-study findings and limits: Collection of samples was limited to blood; tissue repertoires likely differ.

The genomic DNA of each subset was split evenly across several immunoSEQ plates. Assay: immunoSEQ multiplex PCR; the TCRdb copy retains only in-frame clones and omits some. The sample gives over 750,000 clones, 96% of which show up once; less than 0.25% is in the top ten. This TCR derives from a young man in good health. The sequenced material came from naive CD8+ T cells sorted from blood. The chain employs TRBV28 and TRBJ2-1; the match to TRBD2 covers 10 bases. The CDR3 DNA is TGTGCCAGCAGTTTTGAGAGCGGGAGGGCTGATGAGCAGTTCTTC. Translated, it gives CASSFESGRADEQFF.